This paragraph reports one T cell receptor (beta chain). Its antigen is not identified. The germline V gene has CDR1 SGHVS and CDR2 FQNEAQ. This CDR3 contains 15 residues. V dropped 6 bases and J dropped 0 bases, with 11 bases sitting between them. The data were taken from a study of cytomegalovirus exposure and HLA in healthy donors. Turning to the study itself: Within an early data release were about 85 million unique TCRs drawn from HLA-typed donors. Study-wide results and limits: What a later analysis showed was that several of the most significant clusters appeared linked to common viral pathogens. Altogether, some 170 TCR beta chains were recorded as cytomegalovirus-associated.

The PCR was carried out with 60 Vbeta primers and 13 Jbeta primers. Clones were read by immunoSEQ multiplex PCR, and TCRdb kept only the in-frame ones, dropping some. This sample has under 200,000 clones; around 82% occur once, and the top ten carry more than 1.5%. Healthy bone marrow donors made up the donor group. Sequencing was carried out using PBMCs. The TCR originated in a middle-aged man in good health and CMV-seropositive. The V gene is TRBV7-8, the J gene TRBJ2-2; D may be TRBD1 (6 bases). The CDR3 nucleotides read TGTGCCAGCAGACCGGACAGCGCGAACACCGGGGAGCTGTTTTTT. Its translation: CASRPDSANTGELFF.